This TCR beta chain was profiled in a study of T cells in Graves' hyperthyroidism and ophthalmopathy. The PBMCs had their origin in about 9.7 ml of fresh peripheral blood. TCR beta CDR3 regions were amplified from RNA transcripts. First-round RT-PCR of the TCR CDR3 relied on the HTBI primer set. TCRdb reanalysed the multiplex PCR reads using MiXCR and keeps one entry per CDR3 protein. The sample holds about 400,000 distinct CDR3 sequences, approximately 15% seen once. Study conclusions and caveats: Prediction of ophthalmopathy progression came a median around 7.1 months pre-onset.

This CDR3 is 15 amino acids long. Germline V gene lookup returns CDR1 LGHDT and CDR2 YNNKEL (reference sequence). Unmatched junction bases numbered 6, after V lost 5 bases and J lost 10 bases. This clonotype appeared many times. Its antigen is not identified. The receptor was isolated from a woman under 30 with Graves' hyperthyroidism. The rearrangement uses TRBV3-1 and TRBJ2-1, with TRBD2 matching over 15 bases. The sequenced material came from blood. The CDR3 nucleotides read TGTGCCAGCAGCTTAGGACTAGCGGGGGGGAGGGAGCAGTTCTTC. Translating gives CASSLGLAGGREQFF.